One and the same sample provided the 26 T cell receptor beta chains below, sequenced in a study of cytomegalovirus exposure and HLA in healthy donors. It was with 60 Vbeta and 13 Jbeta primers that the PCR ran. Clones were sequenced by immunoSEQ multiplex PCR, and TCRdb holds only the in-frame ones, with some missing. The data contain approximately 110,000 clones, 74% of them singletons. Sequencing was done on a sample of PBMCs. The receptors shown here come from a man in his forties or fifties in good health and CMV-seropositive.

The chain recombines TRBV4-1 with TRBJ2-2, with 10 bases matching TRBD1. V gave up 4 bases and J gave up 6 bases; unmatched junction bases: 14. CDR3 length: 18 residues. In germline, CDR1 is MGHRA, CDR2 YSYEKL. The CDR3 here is CASSRRPAGQGFAGELFF. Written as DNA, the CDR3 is TGCGCCAGCAGCCGAAGGCCCGCGGGACAGGGGTTCGCCGGGGAGCTGTTTTTT.

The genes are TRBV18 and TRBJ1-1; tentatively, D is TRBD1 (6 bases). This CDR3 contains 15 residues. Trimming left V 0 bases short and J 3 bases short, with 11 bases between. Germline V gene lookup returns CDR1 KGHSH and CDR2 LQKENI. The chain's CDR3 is CASSPPDSLYTEAFF. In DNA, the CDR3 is TGTGCCAGCTCACCACCGGACAGCCTGTACACTGAAGCTTTCTTT. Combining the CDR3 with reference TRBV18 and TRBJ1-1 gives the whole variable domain NAGVMQNPRHLVRRRGQEARLRCSPMKGHSHVYWYRQLPEEGLKFMVYLQKENIIDESGMPKERFSAEFPKEGPSILRIQQVVRGDSAAYFCASSPPDSLYTEAFFGQGTRLTVV.

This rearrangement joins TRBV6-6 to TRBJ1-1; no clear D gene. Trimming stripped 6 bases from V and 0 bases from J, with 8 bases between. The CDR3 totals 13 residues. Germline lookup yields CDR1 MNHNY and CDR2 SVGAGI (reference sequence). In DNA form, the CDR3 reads TGTGCCAGCAGGCTAGATATGAACACTGAAGCTTTCTTT. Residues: CASRLDMNTEAFF.

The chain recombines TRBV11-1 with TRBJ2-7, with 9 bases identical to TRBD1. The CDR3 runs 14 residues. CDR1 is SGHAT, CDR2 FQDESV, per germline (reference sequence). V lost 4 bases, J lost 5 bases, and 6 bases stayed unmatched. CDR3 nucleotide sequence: TGTGCCAGCAGCTCCCGACAGGGGGTAAACGAGCAGTACTTC. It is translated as CASSSRQGVNEQYF.

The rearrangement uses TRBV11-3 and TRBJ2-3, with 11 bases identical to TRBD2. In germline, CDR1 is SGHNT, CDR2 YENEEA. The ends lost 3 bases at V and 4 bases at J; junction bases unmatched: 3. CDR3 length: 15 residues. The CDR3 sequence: CASSFLAGGPDTQYF. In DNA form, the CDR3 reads TGTGCCAGCAGCTTTTTAGCGGGGGGGCCAGATACGCAGTATTTT.

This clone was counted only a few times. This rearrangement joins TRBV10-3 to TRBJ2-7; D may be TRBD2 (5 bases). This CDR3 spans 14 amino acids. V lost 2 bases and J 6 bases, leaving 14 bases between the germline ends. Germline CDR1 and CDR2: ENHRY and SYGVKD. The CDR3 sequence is CAISEVRAKGEQYF. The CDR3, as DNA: TGTGCCATCAGTGAGGTGAGGGCCAAGGGCGAGCAGTACTTC.

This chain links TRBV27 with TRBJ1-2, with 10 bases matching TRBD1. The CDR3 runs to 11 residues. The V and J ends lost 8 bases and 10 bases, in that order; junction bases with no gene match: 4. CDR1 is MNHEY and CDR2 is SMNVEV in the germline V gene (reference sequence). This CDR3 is CASGQGEDYTF. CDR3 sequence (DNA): TGTGCCAGCGGACAGGGGGAGGACTACACCTTC.

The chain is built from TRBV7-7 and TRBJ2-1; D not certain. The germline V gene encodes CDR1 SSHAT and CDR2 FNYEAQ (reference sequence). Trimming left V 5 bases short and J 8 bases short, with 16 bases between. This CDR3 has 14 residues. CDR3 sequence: CASSLGRSSDEQFF. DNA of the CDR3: TGTGCCAGCAGCCTAGGGCGGTCAAGCGATGAGCAGTTCTTC.

The CDR3 DNA follows: TGTGCCAGTAGCCGAATGCCGGGACAGGTCCCATACAATGAGCAGTTCTTC. Translated: CASSRMPGQVPYNEQFF. J is TRBJ2-1 and V is TRBV19; TRBD1 matches at 8 bases. This CDR3 is 17 amino acids long. After removal of 6 bases from V and 4 bases from J, the junction contained 14 bases not matched to a gene. From germline, CDR1 is LNHDA and CDR2 SQIVND (reference sequence).

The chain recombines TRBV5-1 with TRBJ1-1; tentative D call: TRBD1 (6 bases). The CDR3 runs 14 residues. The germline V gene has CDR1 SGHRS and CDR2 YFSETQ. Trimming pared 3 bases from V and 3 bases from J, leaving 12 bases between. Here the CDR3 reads CASSSQGRDTEAFF. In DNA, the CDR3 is TGCGCCAGCAGCTCCCAGGGGAGGGACACTGAAGCTTTCTTT.

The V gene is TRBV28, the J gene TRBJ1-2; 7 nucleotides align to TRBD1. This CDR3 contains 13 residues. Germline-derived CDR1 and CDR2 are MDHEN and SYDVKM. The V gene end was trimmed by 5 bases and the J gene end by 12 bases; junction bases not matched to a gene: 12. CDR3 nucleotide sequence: TGTGCCAGCAGTCGCCGAAGGGGGCCCAGTCACACCTTC. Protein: CASSRRRGPSHTF.

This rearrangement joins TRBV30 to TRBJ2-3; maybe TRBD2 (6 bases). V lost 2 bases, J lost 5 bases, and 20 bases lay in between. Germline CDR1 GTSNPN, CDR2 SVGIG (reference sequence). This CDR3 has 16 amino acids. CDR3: CAWSRLGPEPQDTQYF. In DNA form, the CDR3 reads TGTGCCTGGAGTCGACTAGGCCCTGAGCCACAAGATACGCAGTATTTT.

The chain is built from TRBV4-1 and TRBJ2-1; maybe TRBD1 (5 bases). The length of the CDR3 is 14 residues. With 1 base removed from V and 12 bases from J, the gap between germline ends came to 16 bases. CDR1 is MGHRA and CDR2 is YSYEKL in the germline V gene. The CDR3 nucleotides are TGCGCCAGCAGCCAAGCCCAGGGTTTGGGCGTGCAGTTCTTC. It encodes CASSQAQGLGVQFF.

The CDR3 DNA reads as TGTGCCAGCTCACCACTACCGGGACAGGGCCTTGAAGCTTTCTTT. It specifies CASSPLPGQGLEAFF. The rearrangement links TRBV18 to TRBJ1-1; 9 nucleotides match TRBD1. Germline V gene sequence: CDR1 KGHSH, CDR2 LQKENI. V lost 1 base and J lost 7; bases outside the gene matches: 7. The CDR3 is made up of 15 amino acids.

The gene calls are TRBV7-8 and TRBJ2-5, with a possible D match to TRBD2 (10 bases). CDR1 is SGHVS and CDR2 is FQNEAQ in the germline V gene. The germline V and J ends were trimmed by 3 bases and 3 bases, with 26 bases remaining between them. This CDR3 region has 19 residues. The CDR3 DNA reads TGTGCCAGCAGCTTTACGGGACAGGGCAGCGGGGGGGCCAAAGAGACCCAGTACTTC. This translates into CASSFTGQGSGGAKETQYF.

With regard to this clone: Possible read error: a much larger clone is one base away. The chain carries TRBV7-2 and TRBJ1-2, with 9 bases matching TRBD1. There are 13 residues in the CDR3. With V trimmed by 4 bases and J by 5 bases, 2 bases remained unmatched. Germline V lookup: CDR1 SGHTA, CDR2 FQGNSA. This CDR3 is CASSSGQGYGYTF. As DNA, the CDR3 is TGTGCCAGCAGCTCGGGACAGGGTTATGGCTACACCTTC. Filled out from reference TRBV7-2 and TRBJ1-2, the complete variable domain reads GAGVSQSPSNKVTEKGKDVELRCDPISGHTALYWYRQSLGQGLEFLIYFQGNSAPDKSGLPSDRFSAERTGGSVSTLTIQRTQQEDSAVYLCASSSGQGYGYTFGSGTRLTVV.

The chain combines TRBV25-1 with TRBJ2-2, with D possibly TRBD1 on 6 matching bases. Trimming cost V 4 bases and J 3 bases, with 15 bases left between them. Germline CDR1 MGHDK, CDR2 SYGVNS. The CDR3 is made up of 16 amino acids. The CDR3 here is CASSAPGATHTGELFF. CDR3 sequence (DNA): TGTGCCAGCAGTGCACCAGGGGCGACACACACCGGGGAGCTGTTTTTT.

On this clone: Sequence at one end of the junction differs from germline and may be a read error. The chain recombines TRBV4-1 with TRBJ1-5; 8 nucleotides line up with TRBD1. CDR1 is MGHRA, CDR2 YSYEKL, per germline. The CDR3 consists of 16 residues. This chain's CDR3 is CAGSPEQGVSNQPQHF. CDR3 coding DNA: TGCGCCGGCAGCCCCGAACAGGGGGTTAGCAATCAGCCCCAGCATTTT.

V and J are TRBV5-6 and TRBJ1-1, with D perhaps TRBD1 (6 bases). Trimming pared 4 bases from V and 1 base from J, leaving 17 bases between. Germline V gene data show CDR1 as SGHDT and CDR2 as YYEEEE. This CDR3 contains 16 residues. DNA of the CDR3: TGTGCCAGCAGCCTATATGGACAGCTACCGAACACTGAAGCTTTCTTT. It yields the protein CASSLYGQLPNTEAFF.

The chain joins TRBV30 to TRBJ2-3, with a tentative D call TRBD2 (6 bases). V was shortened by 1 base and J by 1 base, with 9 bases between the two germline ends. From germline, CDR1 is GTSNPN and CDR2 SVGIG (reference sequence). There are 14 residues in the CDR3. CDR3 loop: CAWSESGGTDTQYF. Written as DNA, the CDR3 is TGTGCCTGGAGTGAATCGGGAGGCACAGATACGCAGTATTTT.

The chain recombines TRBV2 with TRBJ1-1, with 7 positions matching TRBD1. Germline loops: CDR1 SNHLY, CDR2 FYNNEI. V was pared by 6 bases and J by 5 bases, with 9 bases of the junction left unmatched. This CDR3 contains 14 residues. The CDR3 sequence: CASSTQGGRTEAFF. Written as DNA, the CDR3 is TGTGCCAGCAGCACCCAGGGGGGAAGGACTGAAGCTTTCTTT.

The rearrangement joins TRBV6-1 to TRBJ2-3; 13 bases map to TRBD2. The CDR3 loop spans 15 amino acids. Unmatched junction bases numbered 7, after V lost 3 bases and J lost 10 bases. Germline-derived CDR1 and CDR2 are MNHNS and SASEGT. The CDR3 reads CASSEGLAGRIAQYF. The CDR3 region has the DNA TGTGCCAGCAGTGAGGGACTAGCGGGGAGGATAGCGCAGTATTTT.

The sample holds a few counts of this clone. CDR3 sequence reads: CASSLRGGPNTGELFF. The CDR3 coding sequence is TGTGCCAGCAGCTTAAGGGGGGGGCCGAACACCGGGGAGCTGTTTTTT. The rearrangement links TRBV7-3 to TRBJ2-2; the D gene is possibly TRBD2 (7 bases). Germline assignment: CDR1 SGHTA and CDR2 FQGTGA. CDR3 length equals 16 residues. V was trimmed by 1 base and J by 0 bases, leaving 9 bases between them.

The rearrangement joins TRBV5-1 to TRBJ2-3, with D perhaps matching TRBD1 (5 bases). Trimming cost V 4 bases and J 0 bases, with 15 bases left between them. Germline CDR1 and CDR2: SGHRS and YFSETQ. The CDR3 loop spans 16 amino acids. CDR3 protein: CASSQGYFSSTDTQYF. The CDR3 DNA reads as TGCGCCAGCAGCCAGGGATACTTTTCTAGCACAGATACGCAGTATTTT.

CDR3 amino acids: CASSFLGRQKYNEQFF. For the CDR3, the DNA is TGTGCCAGCAGCTTCTTAGGTCGACAGAAATACAATGAGCAGTTCTTC. This chain links TRBV11-3 with TRBJ2-1, with D perhaps TRBD1 (5 bases). In germline, CDR1 is SGHNT, CDR2 YENEEA. V lost 3 bases to trimming and J lost 4 bases, with 16 bases between them. The CDR3 runs 16 residues.

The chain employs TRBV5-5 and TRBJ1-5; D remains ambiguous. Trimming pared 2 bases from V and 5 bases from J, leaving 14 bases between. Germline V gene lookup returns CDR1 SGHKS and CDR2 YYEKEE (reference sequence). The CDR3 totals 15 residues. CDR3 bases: TGTGCCAGCAGCTTCCGCGGACGGGAAGATCAGCCCCAGCATTTT. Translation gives CASSFRGREDQPQHF. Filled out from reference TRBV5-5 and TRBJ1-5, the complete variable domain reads DAGVTQSPTHLIKTRGQQVTLRCSPISGHKSVSWYQQVLGQGPQFIFQYYEKEERGRGNFPDRFSARQFPNYSSELNVNALLLGDSALYLCASSFRGREDQPQHFGDGTRLSIL.